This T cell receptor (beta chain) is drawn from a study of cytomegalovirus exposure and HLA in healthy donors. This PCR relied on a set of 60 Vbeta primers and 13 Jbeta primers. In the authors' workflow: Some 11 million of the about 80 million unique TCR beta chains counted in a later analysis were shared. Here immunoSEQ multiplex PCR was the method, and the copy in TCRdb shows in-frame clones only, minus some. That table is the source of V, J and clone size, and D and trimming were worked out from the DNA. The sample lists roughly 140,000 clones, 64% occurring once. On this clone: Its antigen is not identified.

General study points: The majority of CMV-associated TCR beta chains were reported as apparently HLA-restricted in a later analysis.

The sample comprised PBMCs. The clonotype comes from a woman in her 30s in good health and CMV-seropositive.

CDR3 loop: CASSFVGGGNTGELFF. In DNA, the CDR3 is TGTGCCAGCAGCTTTGTGGGAGGGGGAAACACCGGGGAGCTGTTTTTT. This rearrangement joins TRBV5-6 to TRBJ2-2, with D possibly being TRBD2 (7 bases). Germline V gene sequence: CDR1 SGHDT, CDR2 YYEEEE. Trimming left V 2 bases short and J 2 bases short, with 13 bases between. The CDR3 loop spans 16 amino acids.